The 14 T cell receptor beta chains below were found in one sample sequenced in a study of PD-L1 blockade in urothelial cancer. Produced via immunoSEQ multiplex PCR; TCRdb's table is partial and in-frame only. The top ten clones hold approximately 15% of a sample with some 66,000 clones, approximately 86% of them seen once. Documented time point: pretreatment peripheral blood. The source was PBMCs, collected around atezolizumab (anti-PD-L1) treatment. These receptors originate from a man aged 60 to 75 with urothelial cancer.

CDR3 amino acids: CASSFSRGRLGTEAFF. CDR3 in DNA: TGTGCCAGCAGCTTTAGCAGGGGGCGCTTGGGCACTGAAGCTTTCTTT. The chain carries TRBV7-8 and TRBJ1-1; 8 positions agree with TRBD1. CDR1 SGHVS and CDR2 FQNEAQ come from the germline V gene. With 3 bases clipped from V and 4 bases from J, the junction kept 10 bases outside the gene matches. This CDR3 spans 16 amino acids.

V usage is TRBV6-6 and J usage is TRBJ2-3; possibly TRBD2 for D (6 bases). CDR1 is MNHNY, CDR2 SVGAGI, per germline (reference sequence). CDR3 length: 13 amino acids. Trimming took off 7 bases at V and 4 bases at J, with 12 bases between the two ends. Here the CDR3 reads CASIRDFPDTQYF. The CDR3 DNA is TGTGCCAGCATACGGGACTTCCCAGATACGCAGTATTTT.

The rearrangement links TRBV12-5 to TRBJ2-7, with D perhaps matching TRBD1 (7 bases). This CDR3 is 14 amino acids long. V lost 7 bases and J lost 4, with 17 bases in between. CDR1 LGHNT and CDR2 FRNRAP come from the germline V gene. DNA for the CDR3: TGTGCTAGTGACCAGGGGGGCAGATTATACGAGCAGTACTTC. Its protein is CASDQGGRLYEQYF.

The chain uses TRBV7-6 and TRBJ2-5; perhaps TRBD1 as D (6 bases). The CDR3 has 14 amino acids. Between the trimmed V and J ends, which lost 3 bases and 7 bases, there was a span of 15 bases. Germline CDR1 SGHVS, CDR2 FNYEAQ. The DNA of the CDR3 is TGTGCCAGCAGCTTTGGGGGCCCGTCCGGGACCCAGTACTTC. This codes for CASSFGGPSGTQYF.

The chain recombines TRBV7-3 with TRBJ2-3, with TRBD1 as a possible D gene (5 bases). Germline V CDR1 and CDR2: SGHTA, FQGTGA. V lost 5 bases and J 3 bases, leaving 9 bases between the germline ends. CDR3 size: 13 residues. The CDR3 region has the DNA TGTGCCAGCAGCCCCAGGGCGACAGATACGCAGTATTTT. Protein: CASSPRATDTQYF.

V and J are TRBV4-1 and TRBJ2-7, with 13 positions matching TRBD2. Germline V gene lookup returns CDR1 MGHRA and CDR2 YSYEKL. The length of the CDR3 is 18 residues. V was clipped by 4 bases and J by 1 base; unmatched bases: 10. CDR3 in DNA: TGCGCCAGCAGCCCCGGACTAGCGGGGGCCCTGCGGTCCTACGAGCAGTACTTC. It is translated as CASSPGLAGALRSYEQYF.

This clone was picked up one time. The rearrangement uses TRBV5-5 and TRBJ1-2; a possible D gene is TRBD1 (6 bases). Germline-derived CDR1 and CDR2 are SGHKS and YYEKEE (reference sequence). This CDR3 contains 13 residues. V lost 4 bases, J lost 8 bases, and 15 bases lay in between. CDR3: CASSGGGAGGYTF. The DNA for the CDR3 is TGTGCCAGCAGCGGTGGGGGGGCAGGCGGCTACACCTTC.

This chain connects TRBV6-6 to TRBJ1-1; no reliable D call. V lost 4 bases, J lost 6 bases, and 12 bases lay in between. CDR3 length: 13 residues. Germline V gene data show CDR1 as MNHNY and CDR2 as SVGAGI (reference sequence). CDR3 nucleotides: TGTGCCAGCAGTTCGACCCCTCGGGCTGAAGCTTTCTTT. Residues: CASSSTPRAEAFF.

The chain couples TRBV15 to TRBJ1-5; TRBD1 matches at 8 bases. The CDR3 covers 15 residues. V lost 3 bases and J lost 1; bases outside the gene matches: 2. Germline V gene data show CDR1 as LNHNV and CDR2 as YYDKDF (reference sequence). The CDR3 bases are TGTGCCACCAGCAGGAACAGGGGGAGCAATCAGCCCCAGCATTTT. This encodes CATSRNRGSNQPQHF.

The chain is built from TRBV6-1 and TRBJ1-5; 10 bases map to TRBD1. With V trimmed by 3 bases and J by 10 bases, 6 bases remained unmatched. The CDR3 extends over 14 amino acids. Germline CDR1 and CDR2: MNHNS and SASEGT. CDR3 loop: CASSDTDRGRPQHF. The CDR3 DNA sequence: TGTGCCAGCAGTGATACAGACAGGGGGCGACCCCAGCATTTT.

The V call is TRBV7-3, the J call TRBJ2-3, with 15 bases identical to TRBD2. CDR1 and CDR2 from the germline V gene are SGHTA and FQGTGA. The CDR3 extends over 18 amino acids. The junction had 8 bases not matched to a gene; V was cut back by 4 bases and J by 3 bases. The CDR3 region has the DNA TGTGCCAGCAGCTCAGCCGGGACTAGCGGGGGGACTACAGATACGCAGTATTTT. Encoded protein: CASSSAGTSGGTTDTQYF.

Concerning this clone: The junction departs from the called germline gene at one end, perhaps through a read error. The chain uses TRBV5-6 and TRBJ1-6; D is uncertain. In germline, CDR1 is SGHDT, CDR2 YYEEEE. The CDR3 covers 15 residues. The CDR3 DNA is TGTGCCAGCAGCTTGGCCCCGGGAGGGAATTCATCCCTCCACTTT. Protein: CASSLAPGGNSSLHF.

This clone came up once. This sequence joins TRBV5-6 and TRBJ2-5; 15 bases are a match to TRBD2. The CDR3 extends over 19 amino acids. Germline V CDR1 and CDR2: SGHDT, YYEEEE. J was trimmed by 1 base and V by 5 bases; bases with no gene match: 12. This chain's CDR3 is CASRSRWTSGGAFQETQYF. For the CDR3, the DNA is TGTGCCAGCAGGTCTCGGTGGACTAGCGGGGGGGCTTTCCAAGAGACCCAGTACTTC.

This chain links TRBV5-1 with TRBJ2-7; 11 bases are shared with TRBD2. This CDR3 comprises 19 residues. J was trimmed by 3 bases and V by 2 bases; bases with no gene match: 16. Germline loops: CDR1 SGHRS, CDR2 YFSETQ. This chain's CDR3 is CASSFRSGQGTSGGYEQYF. Here the CDR3 DNA reads TGCGCCAGCAGCTTCAGGTCAGGACAGGGGACTAGCGGTGGCTACGAGCAGTACTTC.